Each of the 22 T cell receptor beta chains below was sequenced from the same sample in a study of shared clonotypes between healthy human individuals. Clones were sequenced by immunoSEQ multiplex PCR, and TCRdb holds only the in-frame ones, with some missing. The sample includes over a million clones, about 76% of them seen just once. The material sequenced was memory CD4+ T cells sorted from blood. Subset here: CD45RA-negative fraction. All receptors derive from a man between 18 and 29 years old in good health.

The count of this clone is one. The chain joins TRBV11-2 to TRBJ2-3, with a tentative D call TRBD2 (6 bases). With 6 bases removed from V and 0 bases from J, the gap between germline ends came to 22 bases. The V gene's germline CDR1 is SGHAT and CDR2 FQNNGV. The CDR3 covers 18 residues. The CDR3 coding sequence is TGTGCCAGCAGAAGTTCTCGGCGGGGTCCCGACAGCACAGATACGCAGTATTTT. Amino acid sequence: CASRSSRRGPDSTDTQYF.

The gene calls are TRBV6-5 and TRBJ2-1; no clear D. There are 11 residues in the CDR3. The V gene lost 7 bases and the J gene lost 9 bases, with 10 bases spanning the gap. Germline CDR1 and CDR2: MNHEY and SVGAGI. The CDR3 loop is CASNYIGEQFF. DNA of the CDR3: TGTGCCAGCAACTATATCGGTGAGCAGTTCTTC.

The chain joins TRBV9 to TRBJ2-3, with a possible D match to TRBD2 (6 bases). The CDR3 length is 15 residues. Germline CDR1 is SGDLS and CDR2 is YYNGEE. V was trimmed by 3 bases and J by 4 bases, leaving 15 bases between them. The CDR3 loop reads CASSAGAGSADTQYF. The DNA of the CDR3 is TGTGCCAGCAGCGCTGGGGCGGGGAGCGCAGATACGCAGTATTTT.

The J gene is TRBJ2-1, the V gene TRBV5-1; D assignment may be TRBD1 or TRBD2 (6 bases each). V gave up 9 bases and J gave up 5 bases, with 21 bases separating them. The CDR3 is made up of 15 amino acids. The germline gives CDR1 SGHRS, CDR2 YFSETQ. CDR3 sequence: CATWEGGTRDNEQFF. Written as DNA, the CDR3 is TGCGCCACCTGGGAAGGCGGGACAAGAGACAATGAGCAGTTCTTC.

The chain joins TRBV7-3 to TRBJ2-2; 7 bases agree with TRBD2. The germline CDR1 and CDR2 sequences are SGHTA and FQGTGA. The CDR3 has 16 amino acids. The ends lost 5 bases at V and 8 bases at J; junction bases unmatched: 14. CDR3 bases: TGTGCCAGCAGCACCTCCGGGACTATGTTCGGAGGGGAGCTGTTTTTT. Translation: CASSTSGTMFGGELFF.

V and J are TRBV7-2 and TRBJ2-7; D is unclear. Trimming pared 4 bases from V and 6 bases from J, leaving 7 bases between. This CDR3 spans 11 amino acids. Germline loops: CDR1 SGHTA, CDR2 FQGNSA. As DNA, the CDR3 is TGTGCCAGCAGCTCTATGGGCGAGCAGTACTTC. It specifies CASSSMGEQYF.

The chain combines TRBV11-3 with TRBJ1-6, with unresolved D. V lost 2 bases to trimming and J lost 10 bases, with 15 bases between them. CDR3 length: 15 residues. Germline V gene sequence: CDR1 SGHNT, CDR2 YENEEA. In DNA form, the CDR3 reads TGTGCCAGCAGCTTACGGACCGGGTTGGAATCACCCCTCCACTTT. It codes for CASSLRTGLESPLHF.

The V and J genes are TRBV11-2 and TRBJ1-1, with a weak D call TRBD1 (5 bases). The V gene's germline CDR1 is SGHAT and CDR2 FQNNGV. The CDR3 sequence is 14 residues long. V was pared by 5 bases and J by 2 bases, with 12 bases between. CDR3 nucleotide sequence: TGTGCCAGCAGCCCGGGGACGGCCAACACTGAAGCTTTCTTT. It codes for CASSPGTANTEAFF.

The chain links TRBV7-2 to TRBJ2-5, with TRBD2 identical over 12 bases. Losses at the gene ends were 4 bases for V and 7 bases for J; bases not matched to a gene: 4. CDR3 size: 14 residues. CDR1 SGHTA and CDR2 FQGNSA come from the germline V gene. The CDR3 DNA is TGTGCCAGCAGCTCACTAGCGGGGGGTGGGACCCAGTACTTC. Protein: CASSSLAGGGTQYF.

The rearrangement uses TRBV7-9 and TRBJ1-5, with TRBD1 matching 7 bases. This CDR3 region has 16 residues. Germline V gives CDR1 SEHNR, CDR2 FQNEAQ (reference sequence). Unmatched junction bases numbered 16, after V lost 5 bases and J lost 9 bases. Written as DNA, the CDR3 is TGTGCCAGCAGCACAACGACAGGGTCAATCGGCGCGCCCCAGCATTTT. Protein: CASSTTTGSIGAPQHF. The full variable domain, completed using reference TRBV7-9 and TRBJ1-5, is DTGVSQNPRHKITKRGQNVTFRCDPISEHNRLYWYRQTLGQGPEFLTYFQNEAQLEKSRLLSDRFSAERPKGSFSTLEIQRTEQGDSAMYLCASSTTTGSIGAPQHFGDGTRLSIL.

The rearrangement links TRBV7-2 to TRBJ2-1; D is undetermined. Trimming took 3 bases from V and 6 from J, leaving 12 bases between them. CDR3 length: 14 residues. CDR1 and CDR2 from the germline V gene are SGHTA and FQGNSA. CDR3 coding DNA: TGTGCCAGCAGCTTGATGCGTTCACTCAATGAGCAGTTCTTC. This translates into CASSLMRSLNEQFF.

The chain recombines TRBV7-6 with TRBJ2-1; 7 bases align to TRBD1. The CDR3 has 14 residues. Looked up from germline, CDR1 is SGHVS and CDR2 is FNYEAQ. V lost 0 bases, J lost 6 bases, and 2 bases stayed unmatched. This CDR3 reads CASSLADRSNEQFF. The CDR3 DNA follows: TGTGCCAGCAGCTTAGCGGACAGGTCCAATGAGCAGTTCTTC. Combining the CDR3 with reference TRBV7-6 and TRBJ2-1 gives the whole variable domain GAGVSQSPRYKVTKRGQDVALRCDPISGHVSLYWYRQALGQGPEFLTYFNYEAQQDKSGLPNDRFSAERPEGSISTLTIQRTEQRDSAMYRCASSLADRSNEQFFGPGTRLTVL.

The chain uses TRBV29-1 and TRBJ1-6, with D perhaps matching TRBD1 (5 bases). CDR3 length equals 13 residues. CDR1 SQVTM and CDR2 ANQGSEA come from the germline V gene. V was pared by 6 bases and J by 8 bases, with 14 bases between. In DNA, the CDR3 is TGCAGCGTCGGCACAGGAGACGATTCACCCCTCCACTTT. Protein sequence: CSVGTGDDSPLHF.

V gene TRBV9 combines with J gene TRBJ2-2; 8 bases agree with TRBD1. CDR1 is SGDLS and CDR2 is YYNGEE in the germline V gene. J lost 6 bases, V lost 0 bases, and 13 bases had no gene match. The CDR3 has 18 amino acids. The CDR3 DNA reads as TGTGCCAGCAGCGTAGCCTTCCAGGACAGGGTGCTCTCCGGGGAGCTGTTTTTT. Translation gives CASSVAFQDRVLSGELFF.

V usage is TRBV4-1 and J usage is TRBJ1-6; TRBD1 might be the D (6 bases). The CDR3 has 18 amino acids. The germline V gene has CDR1 MGHRA and CDR2 YSYEKL. Trimming pared 0 bases from V and 12 bases from J, leaving 24 bases between. The CDR3 DNA follows: TGCGCCAGCAGCCAAGAGCCTCCGGGACAAACTCTTCGCGGACCCCTCCACTTT. Protein product: CASSQEPPGQTLRGPLHF.

J is TRBJ2-3 and V is TRBV5-1, with D perhaps given as TRBD1 or TRBD2 (5 bases each). The CDR3 runs 14 residues. V dropped 4 bases and J dropped 1 base, with 10 bases sitting between them. The germline CDR1 and CDR2 sequences are SGHRS and YFSETQ. CDR3 nucleotide sequence: TGCGCCAGCAGCCCGGGGACCGGCACAGATACGCAGTATTTT. Protein: CASSPGTGTDTQYF.

This sequence joins TRBV9 and TRBJ2-4; 7 bases line up with TRBD1. Germline V gives CDR1 SGDLS, CDR2 YYNGEE. Losses at the gene ends were 0 bases for V and 5 bases for J; bases not matched to a gene: 5. The CDR3 runs to 15 residues. The CDR3 protein is CASSVVGDRENIQYF. The CDR3, as DNA: TGTGCCAGCAGCGTAGTAGGGGACAGAGAAAACATTCAGTACTTC. Supplemented by reference TRBV9 and TRBJ2-4, the full variable domain reads DSGVTQTPKHLITATGQRVTLRCSPRSGDLSVYWYQQSLDQGLQFLIQYYNGEERAKGNILERFSAQQFPDLHSELNLSSLELGDSALYFCASSVVGDRENIQYFGAGTRLSVL.

The chain recombines TRBV5-6 with TRBJ1-5; TRBD1 might be the D (5 bases). The ends were cut back, 4 bases at V and 3 bases at J, with 17 bases in the middle. Germline CDR1 and CDR2: SGHDT and YYEEEE. CDR3 length: 16 amino acids. The CDR3 region is CASSLEGREINQPQHF. The DNA for the CDR3 is TGTGCCAGCAGCCTTGAGGGCAGGGAAATCAATCAGCCCCAGCATTTT.

The V and J genes are TRBV18 and TRBJ1-3; TRBD1 matches at 7 bases. The J segment lost 0 bases and the V segment lost 3 bases, leaving 2 bases of the junction unmatched. The CDR3 is 15 amino acids. In germline, CDR1 is KGHSH, CDR2 LQKENI. As DNA, the CDR3 is TGTGCCAGCTCACCTCGGGACAGCTCTGGAAACACCATATATTTT. Its protein is CASSPRDSSGNTIYF.

This clone was picked up many times. The V gene is TRBV19, the J gene TRBJ2-3, with unresolved D. The CDR3 has 16 amino acids. Trimming took 0 bases from V and 7 from J, leaving 17 bases between them. Looked up from germline, CDR1 is LNHDA and CDR2 is SQIVND (reference sequence). CDR3 loop: CASSIDPGLGGYTQYF. CDR3 in DNA: TGTGCCAGTAGTATAGATCCTGGTCTGGGCGGCTATACGCAGTATTTT. Using reference TRBV19 and TRBJ2-3 for the parts outside the CDR3, the full variable domain is DGGITQSPKYLFRKEGQNVTLSCEQNLNHDAMYWYRQDPGQGLRLIYYSQIVNDFQKGDIAEGYSVSREKKESFPLTVTSAQKNPTAFYLCASSIDPGLGGYTQYFGPGTRLTVL.

Note on this clone: The junction shows a germline mismatch at one end, possibly a read error. The chain recombines TRBV7-7 with TRBJ2-2; 9 positions match TRBD2. This CDR3 is 15 amino acids long. CDR1 and CDR2 (germline): SSHAT, FNYEAQ (reference sequence). The CDR3 loop is CASSLVAGATGELFF. CDR3 DNA sequence: TGTGCTAGCAGCTTAGTAGCGGGAGCCACCGGGGAGCTGTTTTTT.

This chain links TRBV7-2 with TRBJ2-1; D not certain. From germline, CDR1 is SGHTA and CDR2 FQGNSA. Trimming removed 5 bases at V and 6 bases at J, with 20 bases between. The CDR3 extends over 16 amino acids. CDR3 coding DNA: TGTGCCAGCAGCCCCTTCCCCGGCAGTAAATTCAATGAGCAGTTCTTC. Its protein product is CASSPFPGSKFNEQFF.